The 22 T cell receptor beta chains below all came from one sample that was sequenced in a study of chemoradiotherapy in HPV16-positive cancers. Libraries were prepared by immunoSEQ multiplex PCR; TCRdb keeps only in-frame clonotypes and omits some of them. In the table there are over 14,000 clones, over 70% of which are singletons. The sample here was taken from a patient who underwent chemoradiotherapy. The receptors originated from a human donor with HPV-associated anogenital cancer.

V and J are TRBV28 and TRBJ2-1; 10 nucleotides align to TRBD2. Germline assignment: CDR1 MDHEN and CDR2 SYDVKM. The J segment lost 4 bases and the V segment lost 4 bases, leaving 7 bases of the junction unmatched. The CDR3 extends over 16 amino acids. CDR3 sequence (DNA): TGTGCCAGCAGTTCGACCACTAGCGGGGATTACAATGAGCAGTTCTTC. It is translated as CASSSTTSGDYNEQFF.

The J gene is TRBJ1-6, the V gene TRBV9; a weak D match, TRBD1 (6 bases). The CDR3 is 16 residues long. Trimming pared 1 base from V and 2 bases from J, leaving 10 bases between. Per the germline V gene, CDR1 is SGDLS and CDR2 is YYNGEE. The CDR3 nucleotides read TGTGCCAGCAGCGTAAAGGACAGACCCTATAATTCACCCCTCCACTTT. Amino acid sequence: CASSVKDRPYNSPLHF.

A few counts support this clone. CDR3 region: CASSSGTGSYGYTF. The CDR3, as DNA: TGCGCCAGCAGCTCAGGGACTGGTAGCTATGGCTACACCTTC. This sequence joins TRBV5-1 and TRBJ1-2; D is possibly TRBD1 (5 bases). V lost 3 bases and J 4 bases, leaving 13 bases between the germline ends. Germline loops: CDR1 SGHRS, CDR2 YFSETQ. CDR3 length: 14 amino acids.

J is TRBJ1-3 and V is TRBV5-1; tentatively, D is TRBD1 (5 bases). Deletions cut 4 bases from V and 0 bases from J, with 8 bases between. The V gene's germline CDR1 is SGHRS and CDR2 YFSETQ. There are 14 residues in the CDR3. The CDR3 coding sequence is TGCGCCAGCAGCGCGGGGGACTCTGGAAACACCATATATTTT. Amino acid sequence: CASSAGDSGNTIYF. Based on the CDR3 plus reference TRBV5-1 and TRBJ1-3, the full variable domain is KAGVTQTPRYLIKTRGQQVTLSCSPISGHRSVSWYQQTPGQGLQFLFEYFSETQRNKGNFPGRFSGRQFSNSRSEMNVSTLELGDSALYLCASSAGDSGNTIYFGEGSWLTVV.

This chain uses TRBV29-1 with TRBJ2-1; D is unresolved. With 4 bases removed from V and 3 bases from J, the gap between germline ends came to 10 bases. The CDR3 is made up of 13 amino acids. Germline loops: CDR1 SQVTM, CDR2 ANQGSEA. The CDR3 nucleotides read TGCAGCGTTGGAGTCAGAGGCTACAATGAGCAGTTCTTC. Its protein is CSVGVRGYNEQFF.

The rearrangement links TRBV28 to TRBJ1-5, with a tentative D call TRBD1 (6 bases). V was shortened by 3 bases and J by 2 bases, with 14 bases between the two germline ends. The CDR3 consists of 16 residues. Germline V CDR1 and CDR2: MDHEN, SYDVKM. The DNA for the CDR3 is TGTGCCAGCAGTTTGGGAGGGGGTGGACGCAATCAGCCCCAGCATTTT. Its protein is CASSLGGGGRNQPQHF.

J is TRBJ2-2 and V is TRBV19, with unresolved D. This CDR3 has 15 residues. The germline V and J ends were trimmed by 3 bases and 2 bases, with 10 bases remaining between them. Germline CDR1 LNHDA, CDR2 SQIVND (reference sequence). The CDR3 spells CASSILELNTGELFF. The CDR3, as DNA: TGTGCCAGTAGTATTTTAGAATTAAACACCGGGGAGCTGTTTTTT.

This chain links TRBV6-5 with TRBJ1-2; TRBD1 matches at 7 bases. The CDR3 runs 15 residues. The V segment lost 2 bases and the J segment 4 bases; nucleotides outside the gene matches: 7. Germline-derived CDR1 and CDR2 are MNHEY and SVGAGI. The CDR3 DNA reads as TGTGCCAGCAGTTACCGGGACAGAGATCCCTATGGCTACACCTTC. It codes for CASSYRDRDPYGYTF.

The chain is built from TRBV27 and TRBJ2-1; the D is unclear. The CDR3 runs 13 residues. Germline values: CDR1 MNHEY, CDR2 SMNVEV (reference sequence). V lost 6 bases, J lost 1 base, and 7 bases lay in between. The CDR3 coding sequence is TGTGCCAGCAGGACTCGATCCTACAATGAGCAGTTCTTC. Its protein product is CASRTRSYNEQFF.

V gene TRBV7-2 combines with J gene TRBJ2-7; 9 positions agree with TRBD1. The junction had 9 bases not matched to a gene; V was cut back by 5 bases and J by 4 bases. Germline-derived CDR1 and CDR2 are SGHTA and FQGNSA. This CDR3 region has 15 residues. The CDR3 loop reads CASSRPGTGTYEQYF. Here the CDR3 DNA reads TGTGCCAGCAGCCGTCCCGGGACAGGGACTTACGAGCAGTACTTC.

The rearrangement joins TRBV11-2 to TRBJ1-6; D uncertain. Looked up from germline, CDR1 is SGHAT and CDR2 is FQNNGV. This CDR3 contains 16 residues. V was clipped by 1 base and J by 3 bases, with 10 bases between them. The CDR3 DNA reads TGTGCCAGCAGCTTAGGACTTGAAGGCTATAATTCACCCCTCCACTTT. Translation: CASSLGLEGYNSPLHF. The entire variable domain, with the rest obtained from reference TRBV11-2 and TRBJ1-6, is as follows: EAGVAQSPRYKIIEKRQSVAFWCNPISGHATLYWYQQILGQGPKLLIQFQNNGVVDDSQLPKDRFSAERLKGVDSTLKIQPAKLEDSAVYLCASSLGLEGYNSPLHFGNGTRLTVT.

The chain links TRBV7-9 to TRBJ1-1, with a tentative D call TRBD1 (5 bases). The V and J ends lost 4 bases and 2 bases respectively, with 8 bases between them. There are 13 residues in the CDR3. CDR1 is SEHNR, CDR2 FQNEAQ, per germline (reference sequence). CDR3 in DNA: TGTGCCAGCAGCTCCGGACAAAACACTGAAGCTTTCTTT. This gives the protein CASSSGQNTEAFF.

The rearrangement joins TRBV2 to TRBJ2-5; TRBD2 is a possible D gene (6 bases). Germline V gene data show CDR1 as SNHLY and CDR2 as FYNNEI. The ends were cut back, 6 bases at V and 5 bases at J, with 16 bases in the middle. The CDR3 is 14 amino acids. Written as DNA, the CDR3 is TGTGCCAGCAGGAGGGACTTGGGGAGGGAGACCCAGTACTTC. Amino acid sequence: CASRRDLGRETQYF.

V is TRBV5-1 and J is TRBJ1-1; D is undetermined. The germline V and J ends were trimmed by 2 bases and 8 bases, with 13 bases remaining between them. CDR3 size: 13 residues. Germline-derived CDR1 and CDR2 are SGHRS and YFSETQ. CDR3 nucleotide sequence: TGCGCCAGCAGCTTAGTCGGGCCCGACGAAGCTTTCTTT. This codes for CASSLVGPDEAFF.

Only a few counts were recorded for this clone. The gene calls are TRBV6-1 and TRBJ1-6; 12 bases align to TRBD1. The J segment lost 10 bases and the V segment lost 3 bases, leaving 10 bases of the junction unmatched. Germline loops: CDR1 MNHNS, CDR2 SASEGT. CDR3 length equals 17 residues. CDR3 protein: CASSDPGQGASRSPLHF. In DNA, the CDR3 is TGTGCCAGCAGTGATCCGGGACAGGGGGCTTCGAGATCACCCCTCCACTTT.

This chain links TRBV28 with TRBJ1-2, with TRBD1 as a possible D gene (6 bases). Trimming took off 9 bases at V and 2 bases at J, with 16 bases between the two ends. There are 14 residues in the CDR3. The V gene's germline CDR1 is MDHEN and CDR2 SYDVKM. This CDR3 is CASRVQGTNYGYTF. The CDR3 DNA reads TGTGCCAGTAGAGTACAGGGTACCAACTATGGCTACACCTTC.

This clone was seen more than once but under ten times. The V and J genes are TRBV6-1 and TRBJ2-1; 11 bases fit TRBD2. CDR1 MNHNS and CDR2 SASEGT come from the germline V gene. The CDR3 covers 16 residues. With V trimmed by 0 bases and J by 2 bases, 0 bases remained unmatched. The CDR3 sequence: CASSEASGGAYNEQFF. The CDR3 bases are TGTGCCAGCAGTGAAGCTAGCGGGGGGGCCTACAATGAGCAGTTCTTC.

A single count supports this clone. This chain links TRBV19 with TRBJ2-7, with TRBD2 identical over 7 bases. The V gene's germline CDR1 is LNHDA and CDR2 SQIVND (reference sequence). J was trimmed by 0 bases and V by 7 bases; bases with no gene match: 6. CDR3 size: 14 residues. The CDR3 reads CASTSAGSSYEQYF. CDR3 bases: TGTGCCAGTACTTCAGCGGGGAGCTCCTACGAGCAGTACTTC.

The rearrangement joins TRBV7-9 to TRBJ2-7; TRBD1 agrees at 8 bases. The CDR3 has 15 amino acids. V lost 4 bases, J lost 5 bases, and 10 bases stayed unmatched. From germline, CDR1 is SEHNR and CDR2 FQNEAQ (reference sequence). The CDR3 nucleotides are TGTGCCAGCAGCTCCCGGGCGGACAGGGCGGACGAGCAGTACTTC. Its protein is CASSSRADRADEQYF.

This chain joins TRBV29-1 and TRBJ1-1; 10 bases match TRBD1. The junction had 6 bases not matched to a gene; V was cut back by 4 bases and J by 4 bases. The CDR3 runs 14 residues. The germline CDR1 and CDR2 sequences are SQVTM and ANQGSEA. CDR3 DNA: TGCAGCGTTGGACAGGGGGCGCCGATCACTGAAGCTTTCTTT. It encodes CSVGQGAPITEAFF. The complete variable domain, with remaining parts taken from reference TRBV29-1 and TRBJ1-1, reads SAVISQKPSRDICQRGTSLTIQCQVDSQVTMMFWYRQQPGQSLTLIATANQGSEATYESGFVIDKFPISRPNLTFSTLTVSNMSPEDSSIYLCSVGQGAPITEAFFGQGTRLTVV.

V is TRBV6-6 and J is TRBJ1-1; 8 nucleotides match TRBD1. The CDR3 spans 14 residues. Per germline, CDR1 MNHNY and CDR2 SVGAGI (reference sequence). V gave up 5 bases and J gave up 1 base; unmatched junction bases: 3. Here the CDR3 reads CASSQGQGNTEAFF. The CDR3 DNA is TGTGCCAGCAGTCAAGGACAGGGGAACACTGAAGCTTTCTTT.

This chain joins TRBV19 and TRBJ2-7; D gene uncertain. The germline gives CDR1 LNHDA, CDR2 SQIVND (reference sequence). V was shortened by 5 bases and J by 0 bases, with 14 bases between the two germline ends. The CDR3 is 15 amino acids. In nucleotides, the CDR3 is TGTGCCAGTAGTCCCCCAAGCAGGAGCTCCTACGAGCAGTACTTC. It encodes CASSPPSRSSYEQYF.